The following is a T cell receptor (beta chain) sequence with its context. No antigen is known for it. There are no base qualities to consult, and no much larger clone falls within one base. The same CDR3 can be traced to other DNA sequences in this sample. These data originate in a study of CD8+ T cells in alopecia areata (dated by TCRdb to 2016 to 2018). Describing the broader study: Treated patients were enrolled in an open-label pilot trial of oral tofacitinib at 5 to 10 mg twice daily for moderate-to-severe alopecia areata. Tofacitinib was given for 6 to 18 months, followed by 6 months of follow-up off drug to assess delayed response and recurrence. The SALT score, which quantifies the percentage of affected scalp surface area, was used to measure disease severity in treated patients. In both human patients and the C3H/HeJ mouse model, the study applied high-throughput TCRbeta sequencing to look at T cell clonal expansion in alopecia areata. On the human side, TCRbeta sequencing was run on scalp tissue and on sorted CD4+ and CD8+ peripheral blood T cells from healthy controls and from alopecia areata patients with either patchy or totalis/universalis disease. Tofacitinib-treated patients had biopsies at baseline and at 4 and 24 weeks of treatment, with a later scalp biopsy in several patients. Clonality in the scalp was compared among normal scalp (n=4), patchy alopecia areata scalp (n=8), and alopecia totalis/universalis scalp (n=8). The RNA source kit depended on sample type: the PAXgene miRNA kit for fixed scalp, the miRNeasy kit for PBMCs, and the RNeasy kit for mouse skin. Amplification of TCRbeta CDR3 regions was done by immunoSEQ multiplex PCR using 35 Vbeta forward primers and 13 Jbeta reverse primers. Points the paper makes about the study in general: Compared with mice, TCR sequences shared between patients were less clear, possibly partly because of HLA diversity across the patient population. During tofacitinib treatment, many expanded lesional clones remained in scalp and blood, and this persistence may partly explain relapse after treatment is stopped. Higher clonality and more expanded CD8+ clones were observed in lesional scalp than in normal scalp, particularly in alopecia totalis/universalis, a finding suggestive of antigenic drive. Scalp clonality and the number of expanded CD8+ clones among the top 100 scalp clones were significantly decreased by tofacitinib. Because the treated cohort was small and had only one nonresponder, larger studies are needed to examine links between baseline CD8+ expansion and response. Resident alphabeta T cells in normal human skin are also sequenced, complicating scalp TCR repertoire analysis, unlike mouse skin dominated by gammadelta T cells.

What the time point label conveys for this sample: around 4 weeks on oral tofacitinib. Explained via the paper, the treatment or condition label denotes: oral pan-JAK inhibitor, 5-10 mg twice daily. Lesional scalp punch biopsies and peripheral blood were obtained from alopecia areata patients. After PBMCs were isolated by density centrifugation and stained for CD3, CD4 and CD8, a FACSAria was used to sort CD4+ and CD8+ T cells. Library construction relied on the immunoSEQ multiplex PCR assay. To provide template for TCR sequencing, every sample had RNA extracted and reverse transcribed into cDNA. SuperScript III was used for first-strand cDNA synthesis, primed with a 2:1 mix of oligo-dT and random hexamers. A synthetic immune receptor repertoire was used to measure amplification bias, and any remaining bias was corrected computationally. As for the authors' bioinformatics: Raw reads were preprocessed for error removal, and CDR3 was defined according to IMGT conventions as running from the conserved cysteine to phenylalanine. Clonality was calculated as 1 minus Shannon entropy normalized by log2 of the number of productive unique TCRs. Whether each scalp clone was CD4 or CD8 was inferred by checking scalp TCRbeta sequences against the CD4 and CD8 repertoires from sorted blood. TCRdb's version of the immuneACCESS table is confined to in-frame rearrangements and falls short of the full clone set. An unresolved V gene accounts for under half of the shortfall where checked; the remainder is of unknown origin. The DNA gave D and trimming, while V, J and clone size come from that table. The sample table records 150,000 or so clones; roughly 54% of these occur just once. The top ten constitute approximately 15% of the sample.

The CDR3 numbers 12 residues from cysteine through phenylalanine. This entry keeps only the CDR3 DNA: 36 bases, framed from base 1. CDR1 MNHEY and CDR2 SMNVEV are derived from the germline V gene (reference sequence). The germline ends are 10 bases apart after V is trimmed by 6 bases and J by 7 bases. This sample comprised CD8+ T cells sorted from blood, obtained at week 4, from a patient treated with tofacitinib. This chain is built from TRBV27 and TRBJ2-1; the D segment could be TRBD2, given 6 matching bases. The TCR comes from a human donor with alopecia areata. The CDR3 protein sequence reads: CASSLRGNEQFF. The nucleotide sequence reads as follows: TGTGCCAGCAGCCTACGGGGGAATGAGCAGTTCTTC.